This TCR beta chain is drawn from a study of T cells of healthy individuals. This CDR3 comprises 17 residues. The germline V gene has CDR1 MNHNS and CDR2 SASEGT. Trimming cost V 2 bases and J 3 bases, with 16 bases left between them. This clonotype was counted ten times or more. TCRdb re-derived calls from the 5' RACE reads in MiXCR, one entry per CDR3 protein. The data hold around 90,000 distinct CDR3 sequences, with roughly 5% observed a single time. This clonotype originated in a female donor in good health. V gene TRBV6-1 combines with J gene TRBJ2-2; D might be TRBD2 (6 bases). CDR3 residues: CASSELEGQSDTGELFF. The CDR3 bases are TGTGCCAGCAGTGAATTGGAGGGCCAGTCTGACACCGGGGAGCTGTTTTTT.